This T cell receptor beta chain stems from a study of cytomegalovirus exposure and HLA in healthy donors. About the research overall: Among around 200 million T cells, an earlier analysis found about 100 million unique TCR beta sequences.

The PCR used 60 Vbeta and 13 Jbeta primers. Measured with immunoSEQ multiplex PCR; TCRdb has only the in-frame clones, and not every one. The sample lists approximately 180,000 clones, roughly 84% seen once, with about 0.21% in the top ten. With 4 bases removed from V and 5 bases from J, the gap between germline ends came to 8 bases. Per the germline V gene, CDR1 is KGHSH and CDR2 is LQKENI. CDR3 length: 13 residues. The sequence came from a girl less than two years old in good health and CMV-seronegative. This sequence joins TRBV18 and TRBJ1-4; weak D call: TRBD1 (5 bases). Sequencing was carried out using PBMCs. The CDR3 coding sequence is TGTGCCAGCTCACAGACAGAAAATGAAAAACTGTTTTTT. Encoded protein: CASSQTENEKLFF.